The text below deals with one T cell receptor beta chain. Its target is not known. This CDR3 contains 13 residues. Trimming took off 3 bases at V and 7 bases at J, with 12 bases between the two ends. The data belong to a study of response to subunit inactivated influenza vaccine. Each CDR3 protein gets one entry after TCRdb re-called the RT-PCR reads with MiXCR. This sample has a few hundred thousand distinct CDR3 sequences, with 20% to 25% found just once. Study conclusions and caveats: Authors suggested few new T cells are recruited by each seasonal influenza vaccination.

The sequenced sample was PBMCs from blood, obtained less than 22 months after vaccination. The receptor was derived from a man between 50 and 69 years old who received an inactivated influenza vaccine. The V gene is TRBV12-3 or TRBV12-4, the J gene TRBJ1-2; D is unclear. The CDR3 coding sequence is TGTGCCAGCAGTTTGACGAATACGGCTGGCTACACCTTC. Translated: CASSLTNTAGYTF.